One and the same sample provided the 20 T cell receptor beta chains below, sequenced in a study of blood T cell repertoires in COVID-19. Assay: immunoSEQ multiplex PCR; the TCRdb copy retains only in-frame clones and omits some. The sample records approximately 200,000 clones, about three quarters being singletons. Sample: peripheral blood. These receptors were taken from an elderly woman with COVID-19, enrolled during active disease.

This clone was observed a handful of times. The rearrangement links TRBV19 to TRBJ2-7, with D possibly being TRBD2 (6 bases). CDR3 length: 13 residues. Per germline, CDR1 LNHDA and CDR2 SQIVND (reference sequence). V shed 5 bases and J shed 6 bases, with 14 bases lying between them. The chain's CDR3 is CASSVGGVAEQYF. DNA of the CDR3: TGTGCCAGTAGTGTCGGAGGGGTTGCCGAGCAGTACTTC.

The rearrangement links TRBV6-1 to TRBJ1-4; TRBD1 agrees at 7 bases. This CDR3 spans 15 amino acids. Unmatched junction bases numbered 3, after V lost 3 bases and J lost 2 bases. Per the germline V gene, CDR1 is MNHNS and CDR2 is SASEGT. In nucleotides, the CDR3 is TGTGCCAGCAGTGACAGGGGGAGGACTAATGAAAAACTGTTTTTT. Translation gives CASSDRGRTNEKLFF.

This clone came up a few times. The V gene is TRBV29-1, the J gene TRBJ2-1; possibly TRBD1 for D (5 bases). CDR3 length: 16 residues. Germline CDR1 SQVTM, CDR2 ANQGSEA. Trimming stripped 0 bases from V and 7 bases from J, with 19 bases between. The CDR3: CSVEDPYGAPWNEQFF. For the CDR3, the DNA is TGCAGCGTTGAAGATCCGTATGGGGCTCCTTGGAATGAGCAGTTCTTC.

This clone showed up just a few times. The chain combines TRBV2 with TRBJ1-3; D uncertain. The CDR3 consists of 17 residues. Germline V gene sequence: CDR1 SNHLY, CDR2 FYNNEI. V was pared by 0 bases and J by 0 bases, with 12 bases between. As DNA, the CDR3 is TGTGCCAGCAGTGAAGCGCTTCAAGCCTACTCTGGAAACACCATATATTTT. Translating it yields CASSEALQAYSGNTIYF.

The chain employs TRBV30 and TRBJ2-5; TRBD1 matches at 9 bases. The J segment lost 4 bases and the V segment lost 3 bases, leaving 3 bases of the junction unmatched. CDR1 GTSNPN and CDR2 SVGIG come from the germline V gene (reference sequence). The CDR3 covers 13 residues. Here the CDR3 reads CAWRQGAGETQYF. CDR3 nucleotide sequence: TGTGCCTGGAGACAGGGGGCAGGAGAGACCCAGTACTTC.

The rearrangement links TRBV19 to TRBJ2-1; D is possibly TRBD2 (6 bases). The germline V and J ends were trimmed by 1 base and 6 bases, with 10 bases remaining between them. The CDR3 covers 14 residues. Germline V gene data show CDR1 as LNHDA and CDR2 as SQIVND (reference sequence). The chain's CDR3 is CASSIALTSNEQFF. CDR3 sequence (DNA): TGTGCCAGTAGTATAGCTTTGACTAGCAATGAGCAGTTCTTC. The variable domain in full, completed from reference TRBV19 and TRBJ2-1, reads DGGITQSPKYLFRKEGQNVTLSCEQNLNHDAMYWYRQDPGQGLRLIYYSQIVNDFQKGDIAEGYSVSREKKESFPLTVTSAQKNPTAFYLCASSIALTSNEQFFGPGTRLTVL.

The chain carries TRBV28 and TRBJ1-2; the match to TRBD1 covers 12 bases. CDR3 size: 14 residues. CDR1 MDHEN and CDR2 SYDVKM come from the germline V gene. The V gene end was trimmed by 9 bases and the J gene end by 8 bases; junction bases not matched to a gene: 10. The CDR3 bases are TGTGCCAGTGGGACAGGGGGCGCCTCAGGGGGCTACACCTTC. Protein product: CASGTGGASGGYTF.

The chain recombines TRBV6-2 or TRBV6-3 with TRBJ2-3, with unresolved D. There are 16 residues in the CDR3. V shed 2 bases and J shed 1 base, with 13 bases lying between them. The germline gives CDR1 MNHEY, CDR2 SVGEGT. CDR3 DNA: TGTGCCAGCAGTTACGAGGCTAGTAGAGGCACAGATACGCAGTATTTT. Protein product: CASSYEASRGTDTQYF.

J is TRBJ1-2 and V is TRBV27; D is unclear. V lost 2 bases to trimming and J lost 0 bases, with 13 bases between them. Germline V CDR1 and CDR2: MNHEY, SMNVEV (reference sequence). The CDR3 is 16 amino acids. CDR3 sequence: CASSLMRQPSNYGYTF. The CDR3 bases are TGTGCCAGCAGTTTAATGAGGCAGCCTTCTAACTATGGCTACACCTTC.

The V gene is TRBV7-2, the J gene TRBJ2-3; 11 bases are shared with TRBD1. V lost 4 bases and J lost 6; bases outside the gene matches: 9. This CDR3 has 16 residues. CDR1 is SGHTA, CDR2 FQGNSA, per germline. In DNA form, the CDR3 reads TGTGCCAGCAGCTCAAGGACAGGGGGCCTCCCCGATACGCAGTATTTT. Translation gives CASSSRTGGLPDTQYF.

The chain recombines TRBV4-3 with TRBJ1-6; 7 positions agree with TRBD1. The CDR3 sequence is 13 residues long. The V and J ends lost 1 base and 18 bases, in that order; junction bases with no gene match: 9. In germline, CDR1 is LGHNA, CDR2 YSLEER. CDR3 loop: CASSQGEGTVAHF. CDR3 coding DNA: TGCGCCAGCAGCCAAGGGGAAGGGACAGTAGCCCACTTT.

This clone was detected only a few times. The V call is TRBV6-2 or TRBV6-3, the J call TRBJ1-5; TRBD1 is a possible D gene (5 bases). The V gene lost 6 bases and the J gene lost 8 bases, with 11 bases spanning the gap. Germline assignment: CDR1 MNHEY and CDR2 SVGEGT. CDR3 size: 12 residues. In nucleotides, the CDR3 is TGTGCCAGCAGCACGCAGGGTGAGCCCCAGCATTTT. Its translation: CASSTQGEPQHF.

This chain joins TRBV7-9 and TRBJ2-5; 9 bases are shared with TRBD1. Looked up from germline, CDR1 is SEHNR and CDR2 is FQNEAQ (reference sequence). J was trimmed by 0 bases and V by 5 bases; bases with no gene match: 16. The CDR3 has 19 residues. CDR3 nucleotide sequence: TGTGCCAGCAGCACGTGGGAAGGAGGGACAGGGCCTTACCAAGAGACCCAGTACTTC. Translated: CASSTWEGGTGPYQETQYF.

V gene TRBV11-2 combines with J gene TRBJ2-7; D gene ambiguous. Germline lookup yields CDR1 SGHAT and CDR2 FQNNGV. Between the trimmed V and J ends, which lost 1 base and 3 bases, there was a span of 10 bases. CDR3 length: 14 amino acids. The CDR3 DNA follows: TGTGCCAGCAGCTTAGCATACAGCCGCTACGAGCAGTACTTC. This translates into CASSLAYSRYEQYF. Variable domain in full (rest from reference TRBV11-2 and TRBJ2-7): EAGVAQSPRYKIIEKRQSVAFWCNPISGHATLYWYQQILGQGPKLLIQFQNNGVVDDSQLPKDRFSAERLKGVDSTLKIQPAKLEDSAVYLCASSLAYSRYEQYFGPGTRLTVT.

This clone was observed a handful of times. The chain combines TRBV5-1 with TRBJ2-1; 12 nucleotides align to TRBD2. The CDR3 sequence is 16 residues long. CDR1 is SGHRS and CDR2 is YFSETQ in the germline V gene. Trimming took 4 bases from V and 6 from J; bases not matched to a gene: 8. CDR3 amino acids: CASSPWPSGGGNEQFF. As DNA, the CDR3 is TGCGCCAGCAGCCCTTGGCCTAGCGGGGGGGGCAATGAGCAGTTCTTC.

The chain couples TRBV12-3 or TRBV12-4 to TRBJ2-1; D may be TRBD1 (5 bases). The ends were cut back, 7 bases at V and 4 bases at J, with 11 bases in the middle. This CDR3 is built from 13 residues. The CDR3 sequence is CASTGQEYNEQFF. CDR3 in DNA: TGTGCCAGCACCGGACAAGAGTACAATGAGCAGTTCTTC.

The V and J genes are TRBV28 and TRBJ2-2; 8 positions agree with TRBD2. CDR3 length: 16 amino acids. V trimming: 6 bases; J trimming: 7 bases; junction bases outside the gene matches: 13. The germline V gene has CDR1 MDHEN and CDR2 SYDVKM. The DNA for the CDR3 is TGTGCCAGCAGACCACCCCGGGGGGGGAATGGCGGGGAGCTGTTTTTT. Amino acids: CASRPPRGGNGGELFF.

The rearrangement uses TRBV30 and TRBJ1-5, with 8 bases matching TRBD1. V trimming: 6 bases; J trimming: 0 bases; junction bases outside the gene matches: 4. The CDR3 is made up of 14 amino acids. Germline loops: CDR1 GTSNPN, CDR2 SVGIG (reference sequence). CDR3 coding DNA: TGTGCCTGCAGACAGGGGAATAGCAATCAGCCCCAGCATTTT. This codes for CACRQGNSNQPQHF.

The V gene is TRBV19, the J gene TRBJ2-5; 9 nucleotides match TRBD1. CDR1 and CDR2 (germline): LNHDA, SQIVND (reference sequence). This CDR3 is 14 amino acids long. Trimming removed 1 base from V and 4 bases from J; junction bases left unmatched: 1. Here the CDR3 DNA reads TGTGCCAGTAGTATAGGGACAGGGGCAGAGACCCAGTACTTC. Encoded protein: CASSIGTGAETQYF. Full variable domain (outside the CDR3, taken from reference TRBV19 and TRBJ2-5): DGGITQSPKYLFRKEGQNVTLSCEQNLNHDAMYWYRQDPGQGLRLIYYSQIVNDFQKGDIAEGYSVSREKKESFPLTVTSAQKNPTAFYLCASSIGTGAETQYFGPGTRLLVL.

This clone is a singleton in its sample. This chain joins TRBV2 and TRBJ2-1, with D possibly TRBD2 on 5 matching bases. Germline values: CDR1 SNHLY, CDR2 FYNNEI. CDR3 length: 15 residues. V was cut by 6 bases and J by 2 bases, with 14 bases left in between. The CDR3 protein is CASRDLQLPYNEQFF. In DNA form, the CDR3 reads TGTGCCAGCAGGGACTTACAGTTACCCTACAATGAGCAGTTCTTC.